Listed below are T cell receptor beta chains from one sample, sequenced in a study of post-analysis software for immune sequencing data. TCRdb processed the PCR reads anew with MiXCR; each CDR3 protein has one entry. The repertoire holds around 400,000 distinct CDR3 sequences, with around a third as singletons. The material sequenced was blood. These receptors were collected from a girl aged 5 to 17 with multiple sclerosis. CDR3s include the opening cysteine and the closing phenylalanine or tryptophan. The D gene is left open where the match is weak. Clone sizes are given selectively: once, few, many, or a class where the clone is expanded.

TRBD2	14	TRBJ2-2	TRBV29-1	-	TGCAGCGTTTCAGCGGGGGCGCACACCGGGGAGCTGTTTTTT	CSVSAGAHTGELFF
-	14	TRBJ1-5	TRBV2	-	TGTGCCAGCAGTGACCTGTATAGCAATCAGCCCCAGCATTTT	CASSDLYSNQPQHF
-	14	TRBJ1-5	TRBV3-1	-	TGTGCCAGCAGCCAAGATCTCACGGTTCAGCCCCAGCATTTT	CASSQDLTVQPQHF
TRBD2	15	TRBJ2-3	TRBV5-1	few	TGCGCCAGCAGCGCGACTAGCGGGCACACAGATACGCAGTATTTT	CASSATSGHTDTQYF
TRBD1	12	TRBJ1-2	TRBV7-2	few	TGTGCCAGCAGCTCGGGACAGTATGGCTACACCTTC	CASSSGQYGYTF
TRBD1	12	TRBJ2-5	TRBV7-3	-	TGTGCCAGCGGACAGGGACACAATGAGCAGTACTTC	CASGQGHNEQYF
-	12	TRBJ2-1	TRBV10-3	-	TGTGCCATCAGTGAGTCATGGAATGAGCAGTTCTTC	CAISESWNEQFF
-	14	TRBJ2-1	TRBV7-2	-	TGTGCCTGCACCTCCGATAATCCCTACAATGAGCAGTTCTTC	CACTSDNPYNEQFF
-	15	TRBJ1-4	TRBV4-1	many	TGCGCCAGCAGCCAGGTCAGAGGAAACAATGAAAAACTGTTTTTT	CASSQVRGNNEKLFF
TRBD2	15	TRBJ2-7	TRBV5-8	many	TGTGCCAGCAGCTTGGAACTAGCGGGGGTCTACGAGCAGTACTTC	CASSLELAGVYEQYF
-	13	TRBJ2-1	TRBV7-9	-	TGTGCTGGAGAGGTAGTTCCCTACAATGAGCAGTTCTTC	CAGEVVPYNEQFF
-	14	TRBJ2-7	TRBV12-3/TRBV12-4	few	TGTGCCAGCAGCCTCCTCTGGGGGGGCTCCGAGCAGTACTTC	CASSLLWGGSEQYF
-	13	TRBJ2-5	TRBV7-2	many	TGTGCCAGCAGCTTAATGGGTCAAGAGACCCAGTACTTC	CASSLMGQETQYF
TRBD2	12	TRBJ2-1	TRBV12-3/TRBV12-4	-	TGTGCCAGCATGAGCGGGGGGGATGAGCAGTTCTTC	CASMSGGDEQFF
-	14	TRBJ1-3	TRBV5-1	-	TGCGCCAGCAGCTTGGGAACGTCTGGAAACACCATATATTTT	CASSLGTSGNTIYF
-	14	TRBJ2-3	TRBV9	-	TGTGCCAGCAGCGTTGAGGCTCCCCCGGATACGCAGTATTTT	CASSVEAPPDTQYF
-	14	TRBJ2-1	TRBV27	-	TGTGCCAGCAGTTATAAGGGGTTTGCGTACGAGCAGTTCTTC	CASSYKGFAYEQFF